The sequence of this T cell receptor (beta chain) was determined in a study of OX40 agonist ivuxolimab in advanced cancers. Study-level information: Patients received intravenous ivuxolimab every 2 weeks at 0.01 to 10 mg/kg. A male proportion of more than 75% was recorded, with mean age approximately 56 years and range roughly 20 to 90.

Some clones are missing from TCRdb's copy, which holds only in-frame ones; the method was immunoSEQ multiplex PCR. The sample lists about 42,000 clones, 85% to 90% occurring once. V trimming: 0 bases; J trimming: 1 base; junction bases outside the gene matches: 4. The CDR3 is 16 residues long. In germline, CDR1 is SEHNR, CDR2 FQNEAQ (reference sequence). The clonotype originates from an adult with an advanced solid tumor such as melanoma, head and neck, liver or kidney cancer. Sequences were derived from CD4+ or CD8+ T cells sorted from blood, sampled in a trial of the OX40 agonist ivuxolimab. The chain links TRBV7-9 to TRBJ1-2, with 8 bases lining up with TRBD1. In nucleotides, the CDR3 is TGTGCCAGCAGCTTAGCGGACAGGGAGCTTAACTATGGCTACACCTTC. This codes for CASSLADRELNYGYTF.